This TCR beta chain was observed in a study of Ad26.COV2.S vaccination and SARS-CoV-2 variants (dated by TCRdb to 2020 to 2022). With regard to the full study: Donors in the vaccine arm were drawn from COV1001, a phase I-IIa trial of Ad26.COV2.S in healthy adults that was multicentre, randomized, double-blind and placebo-controlled. TCRbeta repertoire sequencing was used to assess the specificity and breadth of SARS-CoV-2-reactive T cell receptors after Ad26.COV2.S vaccination. Throughout the experiments and outcome assessment, investigators stayed blinded to trial group allocation. Ad26.COV2.S was administered intramuscularly at 5 x 10^10 or 1 x 10^11 viral particles, either as a single shot or as two shots given 56 days apart. Participants in the trial were split at random into five groups of five each, receiving low-dose or high-dose Ad26.COV2.S once or twice, or else placebo on both occasions. A total of 32 samples were included in the TCR-sequenced set, comprising roughly 19 Ad26.COV2.S vaccine recipients, 5 placebo recipients and 8 SARS-CoV-2 convalescent individuals.

The treatment or condition label here, explained by the study, means: roughly 18 received Ad26.COV2.S at low or high dose, single or two shots; roughly five received placebo; per-sample allocation not given. For vaccine and placebo recipients, repertoires were sequenced using samples collected on day 63 after the first injection. In Cohort 1b, around 25 adults aged 18-55 years were enrolled at a single site in Boston, USA, between 29 July and 7 August 2020. Ad26.COV2.S was a replication-incompetent adenovirus type 26 vector expressing a prefusion-stabilized SARS-CoV-2 spike protein from the original Wuhan strain. Trimmed from V: 4 bases; trimmed from J: 2 bases; junction bases lacking a gene match: 2. The CDR3, from cysteine to valine, totals 13 residues. The DNA shown is the 39-base CDR3, in frame from base 1. TCRbeta CDR3 regions were sequenced with the immunoSEQ Assay. After extraction, genomic DNA underwent amplification by bias-controlled multiplex PCR, followed by high-throughput sequencing. The authors' pipeline ran thus. To quantify the absolute abundance of every unique TCRbeta CDR3 region, sequences were collapsed and filtered. T cell fraction was estimated by normalizing TCRbeta template counts to usable DNA, which was measured by amplifying reference genes present in all nucleated cells. Repertoire TCRs were annotated as SARS-CoV-2-specific when V gene, CDR3 amino acid sequence and J gene were exactly matched to a known reactive TCR set. The reference SARS-CoV-2 TCR set was obtained from MIRA and was filtered for enrichment in COVID-19-positive ImmuneCODE repertoires, whereby public or cross-reactive TCRs were removed. Using the MIRA antigens, annotated TCRs were further analysed by specific ORF or by position within an ORF. Breadth was defined as the number of annotated unique rearrangements divided by the total number of unique productive rearrangements, and depth was defined as the summed frequency of the annotated unique rearrangements. Two-sided Wilcoxon rank-sum tests were applied when comparing TCR breadth between groups. As stored in TCRdb, this immuneACCESS dataset retains in-frame rearrangements with V and J assigned. A fraction of the clones does not appear; measured against another copy, unresolved V genes explain less than half of the discrepancy, and the remainder lacks a known reason. Clone size and the V and J calls come from that table; the DNA yielded D and trimming. The table for this sample lists 300,000 to 350,000 clones; around 90% of them were counted only once. The ten largest clones capture about 5.4% of the sample.

A note on this clone: It has no known antigen specificity. Base qualities were left out, and no much larger clone turns up one base away.

Summary of the overall study and its limitations: Vaccine and placebo recipients had comparable non-spike TCR breadth, which fits with the vaccine containing only spike. The study lacked the statistical power to compare responses across vaccine doses or regimens. Higher spike-specific TCR breadth was observed in Ad26.COV2.S recipients than in placebo recipients (P = 0.0014). According to the authors, total T cell responses may have been underestimated by the TCR breadth and depth analyses. After vaccination, spike-specific CD8+ and CD4+ T cell responses were reported to show substantial breadth.

Sequences were derived from peripheral blood, sampled in a trial of Ad26.COV2.S vaccine versus placebo. The clonotype comes from a person between 18 and 59 years old who received the Ad26.COV2.S COVID-19 vaccine or a placebo. The rearranged chain carries TRBV12-3 or TRBV12-4 and TRBJ2-7; 7 bases in between match TRBD2. The sequence in DNA is TGTGCCAGCAGTTACGGGGGGACCTACGAGCAGTACGTC. This encodes CASSYGGTYEQYV.